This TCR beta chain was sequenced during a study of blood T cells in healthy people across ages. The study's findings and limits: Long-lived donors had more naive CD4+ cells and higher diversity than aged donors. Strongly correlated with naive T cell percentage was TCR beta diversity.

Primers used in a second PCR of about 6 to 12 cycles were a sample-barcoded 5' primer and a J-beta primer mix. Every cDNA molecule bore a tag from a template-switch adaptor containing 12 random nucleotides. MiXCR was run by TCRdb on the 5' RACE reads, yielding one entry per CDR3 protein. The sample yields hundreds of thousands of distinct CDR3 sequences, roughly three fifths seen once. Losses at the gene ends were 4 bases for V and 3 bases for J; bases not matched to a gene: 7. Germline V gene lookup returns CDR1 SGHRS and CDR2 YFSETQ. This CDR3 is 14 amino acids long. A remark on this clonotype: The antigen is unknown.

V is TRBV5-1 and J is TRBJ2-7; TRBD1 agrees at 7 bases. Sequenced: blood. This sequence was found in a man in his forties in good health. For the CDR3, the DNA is TGCGCCAGCAGCCCTCGGGGACAGAACTACGAGCAGTACTTC. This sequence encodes CASSPRGQNYEQYF.